This TCR beta chain was retrieved from a study of Ad26.COV2.S vaccination and SARS-CoV-2 variants. The study's findings and limits: The breadth of spike-specific CD8+ and CD4+ T cell responses after vaccination was reportedly substantial. The analyses of TCR breadth and depth may have understated the size of total T cell responses.

Points on this clone: What it binds is not known.

Generated by immunoSEQ multiplex PCR, the TCRdb table keeps only in-frame clones and is missing some. The sample has 410,000 or so clones, around 92% seen once. The treatment denotes: roughly 20 received Ad26.COV2.S at low or high dose, single or two shots; several received placebo; per-sample allocation not given. Specimen acquisition occurred on day 63 following the initial vaccine or placebo injection. Immunization relied on an Ad26 vector, which expressed Wuhan-strain SARS-CoV-2 spike. This CDR3 has 14 amino acids. V lost 4 bases and J lost 4, with 10 bases in between. CDR1 and CDR2 (germline): SGHAT, FQNNGV.

J is TRBJ1-4 and V is TRBV11-2; no clear D gene. Sequencing used peripheral blood, obtained in a trial of Ad26.COV2.S vaccine versus placebo. This receptor was obtained from a person aged 18-65 years who received the Ad26.COV2.S COVID-19 vaccine or a placebo. The DNA of the CDR3 is TGTGCCAGCAGCTACACTTCCCTTAATGAAAAACTGTTTTTT. Translated, it gives CASSYTSLNEKLFF.